These T cell receptor beta chains were read from a single sample in a study of blood T cell repertoires in COVID-19. The repertoire was sequenced with immunoSEQ multiplex PCR; TCRdb's copy has only in-frame clones and lacks some. This table holds about 23,000 clones, just over 85% found once. The sample taken for sequencing was peripheral blood. These receptors all stem from a woman of 80 years or more with acute or convalescent COVID-19. Each CDR3 is given with its conserved first and last residue. Each record gives: D gene, clone size, J gene, V gene, CDR3 DNA, CDR3 protein. A D gene is named only where the DNA matches it firmly. The listing skips clone size in some rows; elsewhere it reads once, few, many or a size class.

>.|.|TRBJ2-1|TRBV25-1
TGTGCCAGCATGGGCTCGGTAGGACTAGAGCAGTTCTTC
CASMGSVGLEQFF
>TRBD2|.|TRBJ2-3|TRBV7-8
TGTGCCAGCAGCTTAAGGAGCGGGGGGACCACAGATACGCAGTATTTT
CASSLRSGGTTDTQYF
>.|few|TRBJ1-2|TRBV30
TGTGCCTGGAGTGTGGGCCGAGCCTATGGCTACACCTTC
CAWSVGRAYGYTF
>TRBD2|.|TRBJ2-3|TRBV5-4
TGTGCCAGCAGCTTGGTTTGGCTAGCGGGGAACACAGATACGCAGTATTTT
CASSLVWLAGNTDTQYF
>.|.|TRBJ2-5|TRBV7-6
TGTGCCAGCAGCCGTCTTGGGGGCCCTCAAGAGACCCAGTACTTC
CASSRLGGPQETQYF
>TRBD1|.|TRBJ2-7|TRBV19
TGTGCCAGTAGTAGGGGACAGGCGGAGCAGTACTTC
CASSRGQAEQYF
>.|.|TRBJ2-3|TRBV5-1
TGCGCCAGCAGCTTGGATCCGAGTACTCGGCAGGTCGGGGAGTATTTT
CASSLDPSTRQVGEYF
>.|.|TRBJ1-3|TRBV7-2
TGTGCCAGCAGCTTATCCAGGGCTGGAAACACCATATATTTT
CASSLSRAGNTIYF
>.|.|TRBJ1-6|TRBV10-3
TGTGCCATCAGTGAGTCAGCAAGGAGCGGTTCACCCCTCCACTTT
CAISESARSGSPLHF
>TRBD2|.|TRBJ2-3|TRBV10-2
TGCGCCAGCAGTGAGTTAGCTAGCGGATCAGATACGCAGTATTTT
CASSELASGSDTQYF
>.|.|TRBJ2-7|TRBV6-2/TRBV6-3
TGTGCCAGCAGTTACTCGTCCGGGGGGCACTACTACGAGCAGTACTTC
CASSYSSGGHYYEQYF
>.|.|TRBJ1-4|TRBV11-3
TGTGCCAGCAGCTGGGGGGGTACAGGGAAAAAACTGTTTTTT
CASSWGGTGKKLFF
>.|.|TRBJ2-7|TRBV6-4
TGTGCCAGCAGTGCTACGGTTCCTTCCGAGCAGTACTTC
CASSATVPSEQYF
>TRBD2|.|TRBJ2-1|TRBV10-2
TGCGCCAGCAGGGCACAACCTAGCGGGAGTCCTAATGAGCAGTTCTTC
CASRAQPSGSPNEQFF
>TRBD2|few|TRBJ2-7|TRBV6-5
TGTGCCAGCAGTCTGGGGACTAGTAGCTACGAGCAGTACTTC
CASSLGTSSYEQYF
>.|.|TRBJ2-7|TRBV29-1
TGCAGCGTTGTAAGCACTACCTACGAGCAGTACTTC
CSVVSTTYEQYF
>TRBD1|few|TRBJ1-1|TRBV28
TGTGCCAGCAGTTTATTCAGACCCCGGGACAGAGAGAACACTGAAGCTTTCTTT
CASSLFRPRDRENTEAFF
>.|.|TRBJ2-2|TRBV6-2/TRBV6-3
TGTGCCAGCAGTCTCGCCGGGGAGCTGTTTTTT
CASSLAGELFF
>TRBD1|.|TRBJ2-7|TRBV30
TGTGCCTGGGGACAGGGGGCCTACGAGCAGTACTTC
CAWGQGAYEQYF
>.|.|TRBJ2-5|TRBV5-1
TGCGCCAGCAGCTTAGGAGTCTTGGAGACCCAGTACTTC
CASSLGVLETQYF
>.|.|TRBJ2-5|TRBV19
TGTGCCAGTAGTATAGACCCTACCAGGGAGACCCAGTACTTC
CASSIDPTRETQYF
>.|few|TRBJ2-7|TRBV5-1
TGCGCCAGCAGCTTATCGACAGATACCTACGAGCAGTACTTC
CASSLSTDTYEQYF
>.|.|TRBJ1-5|TRBV7-9
TGTGCCAGCAGCTTAGGGGGCGGCAATCAGCCCCAGCATTTT
CASSLGGGNQPQHF
>TRBD2|once|TRBJ2-5|TRBV7-2
TGTGCCTGCCGGGCTAGCGGGTTAGAGACCCAGTACTTC
CACRASGLETQYF
>.|once|TRBJ1-5|TRBV5-8
TGTGCCAGCAGCTTGGTTTCACTAGTGGATCAGCCCCAGCATTTT
CASSLVSLVDQPQHF
>.|.|TRBJ1-6|TRBV30
TGTGCCTGGAGTGTACTAGAAGGAGGTAATTCACCCCTCCACTTT
CAWSVLEGGNSPLHF
>TRBD2|.|TRBJ2-3|TRBV29-1
TGCAGCGTTGAAAAGTCGGGAGGTAGTGGAGATACGCAGTATTTT
CSVEKSGGSGDTQYF
>.|.|TRBJ2-3|TRBV5-1
TGCGCCAGCAGCTTGCTAAATAGGACAGACACAGATACGCAGTATTTT
CASSLLNRTDTDTQYF
>.|.|TRBJ2-7|TRBV30
TGTGCCTGGAGAGAGATCTACGAGCAGTACTTC
CAWREIYEQYF
>.|.|TRBJ1-5|TRBV3-1/TRBV3-2
TGTGCCAGCAGCCAAGGCGCGGAGCCCCAGCATTTT
CASSQGAEPQHF
>TRBD2|few|TRBJ2-1|TRBV11-3
TGTGCCAGCAGCTTAAGTAGCGGGAGACGCAATGAGCAGTTCTTC
CASSLSSGRRNEQFF
>.|.|TRBJ1-2|TRBV12-5
TGTGCTAGTGGCTCGGGACTTAACTATGGCTACACCTTC
CASGSGLNYGYTF
>TRBD1|.|TRBJ2-7|TRBV5-4
TGTGCCAGCAGCTTAGCAGGGGGCGAAGCCTACGAGCAGTACTTC
CASSLAGGEAYEQYF